This T cell receptor beta chain comes out of a study of CD8 T cells in Susac syndrome. Those who served as multiple sclerosis controls were treatment-naive patients with stable or active relapsing-remitting disease. Negative isolation was used for CD8+ and CD4+ T cells and FACS enrichment for TEMRA cells. Study conclusions and caveats: The study acknowledged a relatively small number of individuals in its TCR sequencing and HLA analysis.

With random hexamers, about 0.45 to 1 ug RNA was reverse transcribed. TCRdb used MiXCR to reprocess the immunoSEQ multiplex PCR reads, holding one entry per CDR3 protein. Among approximately 120,000 distinct CDR3 sequences, around nine tenths were seen once, and the ten largest hold around 0.25%. As to this clonotype: The antigen remains undetermined.

Per germline, CDR1 KGHSH and CDR2 LQKENI. V was cut by 0 bases and J by 6 bases, with 11 bases left in between. CDR3 length: 15 residues. The chain has TRBV18 and TRBJ1-4; D possibly corresponds to TRBD1 (6 bases). This receptor was taken from a human donor with multiple sclerosis. The sample consisted of CD8+ T cells from PBMCs. For the CDR3, the DNA is TGTGCCAGCTCACCACCGGGGGCCTCACATGAAAAACTGTTTTTT. It codes for CASSPPGASHEKLFF.